The present T cell receptor delta chain was sequenced within a study of gamma-delta chains in newborns, infants, children. Study context: Innate gammadelta T cells reportedly expand polyclonally right after birth, driven by microbial exposure, per the title.

TCRdb re-called clones from the reads via CATT. The sample has 9,000 to 13,000 delta-chain clones, around 9% seen once. Germline values: CDR1 GEAIGNYY, CDR2 EKD. V dropped 0 bases and J dropped 0; count of bases not matched to a gene: 18. The CDR3 runs to 24 residues. The TCR sequence derives from a child who was a newborn, infant or young child, either healthy, febrile or measles-vaccinated (not recorded which). The chain is built from TRDV2 and TRDJ3, with 11 nucleotides matching TRDD3. Input material: blood. The CDR3 here is CACDTGGMGDTLSPSSWDTRQMFF. In nucleotides, the CDR3 is TGTGCCTGTGACACCGGTGGAATGGGGGATACGCTCTCTCCCAGCTCCTGGGACACCCGACAGATGTTTTTC.